This TCR beta chain was captured in a study of spatial heterogeneity in lung cancer. In the study overall: Beta-chain sequences consistently outnumbered alpha-chain sequences in detection. An average of more than ten raw reads was observed per unique TCR and UMI combination. Study observations and caveats: In blood, ubiquitous expanded tumor TCRs appeared more at resection than follow-up.

TCRdb passed the 5' RACE reads through MiXCR, listing each CDR3 protein once. The table has about 25,000 distinct CDR3 sequences, 6.9% seen once. In germline, CDR1 is MNHEY, CDR2 SMNVEV (reference sequence). The germline V and J ends were trimmed by 2 bases and 7 bases, with 9 bases remaining between them. The CDR3 has 13 residues. Time point here: sample taken at primary tumor resection. Frozen PBMC, nontumor lung or tumor provided whole RNA, which was sequenced unsorted. This clonotype appeared a few times. The antigen is undetermined. The TCR sequence derives from a male donor with early-stage non-small cell lung cancer. Sample: PBMCs, taken at surgery. The gene calls are TRBV27 and TRBJ2-1, with D perhaps matching TRBD1 (6 bases). The DNA of the CDR3 is TGTGCCAGCAGTTTAGGACAGAGGAATGAGCAGTTCTTC. This encodes CASSLGQRNEQFF.